This section outlines one TCR beta chain sequence together with its context. Patients in Seattle were enrolled during active infection, then followed longitudinally. The data were taken from a study of blood T cell repertoires in COVID-19. At the level of the study: Spain, Italy and the United States supplied samples that represented acute and convalescent COVID-19. T cells, B-cell-depleted T cells, or PBMCs supplied cDNA or gDNA.

This CDR3 contains 13 residues. Trimming took off 3 bases at V and 6 bases at J, with 8 bases between the two ends. The assay was immunoSEQ multiplex PCR, and TCRdb's table has in-frame clones only and misses some. Of approximately 120,000 clones in the sample, 75% to 90% were seen once. This clonotype originated in a woman of 80 years or more with COVID-19, enrolled during active disease. Sequencing was performed on peripheral blood. The V gene is TRBV12-3 or TRBV12-4, the J gene TRBJ2-2, with D possibly matching TRBD2 (6 bases). In nucleotides, the CDR3 is TGTGCCAGCAGTTTTTCGGGAGCCGGGGAGCTGTTTTTT. Encoded protein: CASSFSGAGELFF.